The 15 T cell receptor beta chains in this list originate from one sample, sequenced in a study of chemoradiotherapy in HPV16-positive cancers (dated 2022 in TCRdb). Preparation of the library involved the immunoSEQ multiplex PCR assay. TCRdb took this table from immuneACCESS and kept in-frame rearrangements with V and J called. Such tables lack part of the clones; where checked against another copy, unresolved V genes explain under half of the gap, and the rest is unexplained. The sample includes around 19,000 clones, with approximately 90% observed a single time. The ten top clones hold roughly 15% of the sample. Sequencing used blood, obtained from a patient who underwent chemoradiotherapy. Source of these receptors: a human donor with HPV-associated anogenital cancer.

CDR3 sequence reads: CASSLSHDRDKLKNTEAFF. The CDR3 DNA reads as TGTGCCAGCAGCTTATCTCACGACAGGGACAAATTAAAGAACACTGAAGCTTTCTTT. This rearrangement joins TRBV5-5 to TRBJ1-1, with 7 bases matching TRBD1. The CDR3 is 19 residues long. Trimming cost V 2 bases and J 1 base; bases outside gene matches: 17. Germline CDR1 SGHKS, CDR2 YYEKEE (reference sequence).

The chain employs TRBV14 and TRBJ2-5; D is undetermined. This CDR3 is built from 15 residues. Germline values: CDR1 SGHDN, CDR2 FVKESK. The V end lost 1 base, the J end lost 1 base, and 10 bases lay between the germline ends. CDR3 protein: CASSQGGRIQETQYF. In DNA, the CDR3 is TGTGCCAGCAGCCAAGGCGGCAGGATCCAAGAGACCCAGTACTTC.

Here the CDR3 DNA reads TGTGCCAGCTCACCACCGAACAGGGGTGGAAAAGAGACCCAGTACTTC. Translated: CASSPPNRGGKETQYF. V and J are TRBV18 and TRBJ2-5; the match to TRBD1 covers 7 bases. The V gene end was trimmed by 0 bases and the J gene end by 3 bases; junction bases not matched to a gene: 7. The CDR3 has 16 residues. Germline CDR1 KGHSH, CDR2 LQKENI.

V gene TRBV6-5 combines with J gene TRBJ1-2; 9 nucleotides align to TRBD1. CDR1 and CDR2 (germline): MNHEY, SVGAGI. CDR3 length: 13 amino acids. Losses at the gene ends were 6 bases for V and 4 bases for J; bases not matched to a gene: 3. This chain's CDR3 is CASRIQGAYGYTF. The CDR3 region has the DNA TGTGCCAGCAGGATACAGGGGGCCTATGGCTACACCTTC.

This rearrangement joins TRBV2 to TRBJ1-6; no firm D call. The germline V gene encodes CDR1 SNHLY and CDR2 FYNNEI. The CDR3 length is 16 residues. Trimming removed 4 bases from V and 0 bases from J, with 10 bases in between. CDR3 sequence (DNA): TGTGCCAGCAGTGTCAGGCAGAGCTCCTATAATTCACCCCTCCACTTT. It is translated as CASSVRQSSYNSPLHF. Filled out from reference TRBV2 and TRBJ1-6, the complete variable domain reads EPEVTQTPSHQVTQMGQEVILRCVPISNHLYFYWYRQILGQKVEFLVSFYNNEISEKSEIFDDQFSVERPDGSNFTLKIRSTKLEDSAMYFCASSVRQSSYNSPLHFGNGTRLTVT.

The gene calls are TRBV7-8 and TRBJ1-2; D gene ambiguous. The CDR3 runs to 13 residues. CDR1 is SGHVS, CDR2 FQNEAQ, per germline. V was trimmed by 1 base and J by 8 bases, leaving 11 bases between them. Here the CDR3 reads CASSLETAYGYTF. Written as DNA, the CDR3 is TGTGCCAGCAGCTTAGAGACTGCCTACGGCTACACCTTC.

This clone was seen only once. The genes are TRBV29-1 and TRBJ1-2; the D is unclear. CDR1 SQVTM and CDR2 ANQGSEA come from the germline V gene. The ends were cut back, 5 bases at V and 0 bases at J, with 4 bases in the middle. This CDR3 contains 11 residues. CDR3 protein: CSVLSNYGYTF. The CDR3 DNA follows: TGCAGCGTTCTTTCTAACTATGGCTACACCTTC. The whole variable domain, filled in from reference TRBV29-1 and TRBJ1-2, reads SAVISQKPSRDICQRGTSLTIQCQVDSQVTMMFWYRQQPGQSLTLIATANQGSEATYESGFVIDKFPISRPNLTFSTLTVSNMSPEDSSIYLCSVLSNYGYTFGSGTRLTVV.

The chain has TRBV7-9 and TRBJ1-1; TRBD1 agrees at 8 bases. Germline V gene lookup returns CDR1 SEHNR and CDR2 FQNEAQ (reference sequence). The CDR3 spans 15 residues. V shed 5 bases and J 3 bases; nucleotides not matched to a gene: 8. CDR3 sequence: CASSLQGGIYTEAFF. As DNA, the CDR3 is TGTGCCAGCAGCCTACAGGGGGGTATTTACACTGAAGCTTTCTTT.

This clone occurred a few times. V gene TRBV19 combines with J gene TRBJ1-1, with 7 bases that match TRBD1. This CDR3 has 14 amino acids. Germline V lookup: CDR1 LNHDA, CDR2 SQIVND (reference sequence). V trimming: 7 bases; J trimming: 2 bases; junction bases outside the gene matches: 7. The CDR3 nucleotides are TGTGCCAGTAATCGTGAGGGGGCAAACACTGAAGCTTTCTTT. The encoded protein is CASNREGANTEAFF.

This chain joins TRBV14 and TRBJ1-6; no clear D gene. The CDR3 runs 20 residues. V was trimmed by 4 bases and J by 0 bases, leaving 22 bases between them. Germline lookup yields CDR1 SGHDN and CDR2 FVKESK. The chain's CDR3 is CASSPYQDLLLGSYNSPLHF. For the CDR3, the DNA is TGTGCCAGCAGCCCCTATCAGGACTTACTTCTTGGCTCCTATAATTCACCCCTCCACTTT.

This chain joins TRBV7-2 and TRBJ2-2; unclear D gene. CDR1 is SGHTA, CDR2 FQGNSA, per germline. CDR3 size: 13 residues. V lost 1 base, J lost 7 bases, and 7 bases lay in between. CDR3 in amino acids: CASSLDSGGELFF. As DNA, the CDR3 is TGTGCCAGCAGCTTAGATTCTGGCGGGGAGCTGTTTTTT.

V and J are TRBV7-9 and TRBJ2-3, with D possibly being TRBD1 (6 bases). The CDR3 totals 17 residues. Between the trimmed V and J ends, which lost 1 base and 4 bases, there was a span of 18 bases. CDR1 and CDR2 from the germline V gene are SEHNR and FQNEAQ (reference sequence). The CDR3 reads CASSLEIAGEVSDTQYF. The CDR3 DNA sequence: TGTGCCAGCAGCTTAGAAATAGCAGGGGAAGTCTCAGATACGCAGTATTTT.

This rearrangement joins TRBV6-5 to TRBJ2-2; tentatively, D is TRBD1 (5 bases). There are 14 residues in the CDR3. Germline V CDR1 and CDR2: MNHEY, SVGAGI. V was pared by 6 bases and J by 5 bases, with 13 bases between. The CDR3 loop is CASSHDQGTGELFF. CDR3 coding DNA: TGTGCCAGCAGCCACGACCAGGGTACCGGGGAGCTGTTTTTT.

The chain has TRBV18 and TRBJ2-5; 7 bases align to TRBD1. The V gene end was trimmed by 5 bases and the J gene end by 4 bases; junction bases not matched to a gene: 4. CDR3 size: 13 residues. Per germline, CDR1 KGHSH and CDR2 LQKENI. As DNA, the CDR3 is TGTGCCAGCTCAGCCCGACAGGGAGAGACCCAGTACTTC. Translation: CASSARQGETQYF.

The chain links TRBV9 to TRBJ2-3; 8 bases match TRBD2. V shed 3 bases, J shed 1 base, and the junction held 4 bases outside the gene matches. The CDR3 contains 15 residues. Germline CDR1 is SGDLS and CDR2 is YYNGEE. CDR3 nucleotides: TGTGCCAGCAGCGCCATTAGCGGGGGCACAGATACGCAGTATTTT. Amino acid sequence: CASSAISGGTDTQYF.